This TCR beta chain comes out of a study of blood T cell repertoires in COVID-19 (dated by TCRdb to 2018 to 2021). Turning to the overall study: The collaborator samples originated in the United States, Italy and Spain and spanned the acute and convalescent phases of COVID-19. Deeply sampled blood TCRbeta repertoires from subjects exposed to, actively infected with, or recovered from COVID-19 were included in the dataset. The repertoires were made available in a free public database intended to serve as a resource for research on the immune response to SARS-CoV-2. The sample metadata nearly always contained a de-identified subject ID, COVID-19 status, age in years and sex. Samples were obtained from the ongoing ImmuneRACE study (first 160 participants) and from over 1,000 subjects provided by 6 global collaborators. The prospective study material was composed of cDNA or gDNA derived from T cells, B-cell-depleted T cells, or PBMCs. Where available, HLA class I and class II types were taken from metadata supplied by the sample provider and were not determined by assay-based typing. General conclusions and limits of the study: Clinical and demographic metadata were provided uncurated, with the amount varying by source and participant.

Participants in the prospective study were enrolled through a virtual design, were aged roughly 18 to 100 years, and lived in roughly 24 United States geographic areas. To assign participants to cohorts, the prospective study relied on clinical history that participants themselves reported in a screening survey and a study questionnaire. Recovered participants in ImmuneRACE Cohort 3 were defined by two consecutive negative NP/OP PCR tests, clearance by a healthcare professional, or resolution of symptoms. Mobile phlebotomists in the prospective study collected whole blood, serum and a nasopharyngeal or oropharyngeal swab from every participant. Prospective study participants could optionally give additional blood draws and questionnaires over an approximately two-month period. Before DNA extraction, blood samples from the prospective study were shipped at room temperature or frozen. The immunoSEQ Assay, a bias-controlled multiplex PCR, was used to amplify TCRbeta CDR3 regions from genomic DNA. The study's own analysis went as follows. Within the assay, amplification of reference gene primers was used to estimate how many nucleated cells each sample contained. To quantify the absolute abundance of each unique TCRbeta CDR3 rearrangement, sequence reads were collapsed and filtered. Productive Simpson clonality was computed per sample as the square root of Simpson's diversity index over productive rearrangements. Held by TCRdb, this immuneACCESS table contains in-frame sequences only and omits some clones. Under half of the omission traces to an unresolved V gene where checked; the cause of the rest is unknown. V, J and clone size are taken as reported in that table, and D and trimming were inferred from the DNA itself. The sample contains roughly 380,000 clones, around 87% of them found a single time. The ten largest clones take up 1% to 1.5% of the sample.

The CDR3 runs 15 residues from the cysteine to the phenylalanine. Only CDR3 DNA remains: 45 bases, in frame from the first base. V is shortened by 6 bases, J by 4 bases, and the region joining them spans 18 bases. The germline V gene sets CDR1 to MNHEY and CDR2 to SVGAGI. Of note for this clone: This receptor's antigen is unknown. Base qualities are not at hand, and no much larger clone is one base apart.

This clonotype was obtained from a young man who had recovered from COVID-19. The sequencing input was PBMCs or T cells enriched from blood (not recorded which). Recombination linked TRBV6-5 to TRBJ1-2, and the D gene may be TRBD1, 6 bases matching. CDR3 region: CASSGVGRGSYGYTF. The base sequence is TGTGCCAGCAGCGGGGTGGGCAGGGGCTCCTATGGCTACACCTTC.